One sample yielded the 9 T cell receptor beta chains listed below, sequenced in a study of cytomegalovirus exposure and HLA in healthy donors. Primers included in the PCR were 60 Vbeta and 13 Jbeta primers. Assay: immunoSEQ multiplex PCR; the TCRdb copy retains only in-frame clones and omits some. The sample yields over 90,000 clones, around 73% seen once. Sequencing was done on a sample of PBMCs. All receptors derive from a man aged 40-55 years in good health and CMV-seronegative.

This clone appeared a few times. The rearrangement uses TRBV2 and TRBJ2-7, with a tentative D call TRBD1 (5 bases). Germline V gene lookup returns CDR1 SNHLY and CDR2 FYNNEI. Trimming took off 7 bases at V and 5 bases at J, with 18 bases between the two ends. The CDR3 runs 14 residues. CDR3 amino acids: CASNVEDTGNEQYF. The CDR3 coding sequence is TGTGCCAGCAACGTTGAGGACACGGGCAACGAGCAGTACTTC.

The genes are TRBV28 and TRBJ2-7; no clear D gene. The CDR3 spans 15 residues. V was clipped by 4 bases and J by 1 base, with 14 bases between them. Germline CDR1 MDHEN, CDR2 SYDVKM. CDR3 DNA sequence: TGTGCCAGCAGTTCCCTCCTTACAGTTTCCTACGAGCAGTACTTC. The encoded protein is CASSSLLTVSYEQYF.

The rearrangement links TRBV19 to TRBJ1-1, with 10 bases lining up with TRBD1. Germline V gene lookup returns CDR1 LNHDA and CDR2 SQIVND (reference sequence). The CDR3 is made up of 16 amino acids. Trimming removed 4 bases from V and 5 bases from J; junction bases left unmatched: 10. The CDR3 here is CASSTDRGRGGTEAFF. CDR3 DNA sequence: TGTGCCAGTAGTACCGACAGGGGGCGAGGTGGTACTGAAGCTTTCTTT.

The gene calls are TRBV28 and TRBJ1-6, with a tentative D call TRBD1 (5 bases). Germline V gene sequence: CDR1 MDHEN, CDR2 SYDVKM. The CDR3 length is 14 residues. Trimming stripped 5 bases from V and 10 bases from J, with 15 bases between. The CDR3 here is CASSLHSGDSPLHF. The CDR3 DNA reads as TGTGCCAGCAGTCTCCATTCGGGGGACTCACCCCTCCACTTT.

The CDR3 reads CASSVGEGTGQPQHF. The CDR3, as DNA: TGTGCCAGCAGCGTAGGAGAGGGAACGGGGCAGCCCCAGCATTTT. This chain joins TRBV9 and TRBJ1-5, with D hard to call. Germline V CDR1 and CDR2: SGDLS, YYNGEE. Trimming took 0 bases from V and 7 from J, leaving 14 bases between them. The length of the CDR3 is 15 residues.

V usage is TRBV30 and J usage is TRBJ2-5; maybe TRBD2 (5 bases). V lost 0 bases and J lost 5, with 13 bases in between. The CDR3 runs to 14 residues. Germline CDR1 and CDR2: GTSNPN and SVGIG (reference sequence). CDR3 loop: CAWSVSSSGETQYF. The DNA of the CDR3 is TGTGCCTGGAGTGTAAGTTCCTCGGGGGAGACCCAGTACTTC.

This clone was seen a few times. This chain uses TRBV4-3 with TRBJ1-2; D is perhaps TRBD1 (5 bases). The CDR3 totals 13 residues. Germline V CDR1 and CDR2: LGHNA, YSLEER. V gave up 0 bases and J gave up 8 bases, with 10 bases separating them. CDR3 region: CASSQELGGGYTF. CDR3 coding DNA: TGCGCCAGCAGCCAAGAACTGGGGGGAGGCTACACCTTC.

CDR3 in amino acids: CASSSTGLVGETQYF. The CDR3 DNA sequence: TGTGCCAGCAGCTCGACAGGTCTAGTTGGGGAGACCCAGTACTTC. V usage is TRBV5-8 and J usage is TRBJ2-5; perhaps TRBD1 as D (6 bases). CDR1 is SGHTS, CDR2 YDEGEE, per germline. Trimming removed 3 bases from V and 5 bases from J, with 17 bases in between. The CDR3 has 15 amino acids. The whole variable domain, filled in from reference TRBV5-8 and TRBJ2-5, reads EAGVTQSPTHLIKTRGQQATLRCSPISGHTSVYWYQQALGLGLQFLLWYDEGEERNRGNFPPRFSGRQFPNYSSELNVNALELEDSALYLCASSSTGLVGETQYFGPGTRLLVL.

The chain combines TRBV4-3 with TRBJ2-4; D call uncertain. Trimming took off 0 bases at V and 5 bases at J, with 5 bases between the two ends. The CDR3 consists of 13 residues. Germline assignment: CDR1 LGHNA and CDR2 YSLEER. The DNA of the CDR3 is TGCGCCAGCAGCCAAGATCAGGAAAACATTCAGTACTTC. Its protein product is CASSQDQENIQYF.